The text below deals with one T cell receptor (beta chain). What it recognizes is unknown. The germline CDR1 and CDR2 sequences are SEHNR and FQNEAQ (reference sequence). The V gene lost 5 bases and the J gene lost 10 bases, with 12 bases spanning the gap. The CDR3 sequence is 12 residues long. The run of the v3.0 immunoSEQ assay was at survey level. Profiling relied on immunoSEQ multiplex PCR, and the TCRdb table lists in-frame clones only, not all of them. The sample lists about 17,000 clones, approximately 85% seen once, with roughly 8% in the top ten. This entry belongs to a study of long-term antiretroviral therapy in people with HIV. Across the study: About a decade before 2015, the earliest samples were taken when ART was typically delayed.

General study points: Someone took the blood between about 2003 and 2017, maybe while older ART regimens were in use. Dominating the repertoire at all time points were the clones that expanded before ART.

The chain joins TRBV7-9 to TRBJ2-1; possibly TRBD1 or TRBD2 for D (5 bases each). The sample consisted of unsorted PBMCs, taken at the start of antiretroviral therapy. The origin of this receptor is a man younger than 40 with HIV. DNA for the CDR3: TGTGCCAGCAGCCCCTCAGGGACGGAGCAGTTCTTC. As protein: CASSPSGTEQFF.